This T cell receptor beta chain was profiled in a study of shared clonotypes between healthy human individuals. V shed 2 bases and J 5 bases; nucleotides not matched to a gene: 6. The CDR3 is 14 amino acids. CDR1 is MNHEY, CDR2 SMNVEV, per germline (reference sequence). Study results and limitations: In general, naive subsets displayed greater estimated richness than memory subsets did.

Evenly divided among several immunoSEQ plates was the genomic DNA of each subset. Assay: immunoSEQ multiplex PCR; the TCRdb copy retains only in-frame clones and omits some. In the table there are 2 million or so clones, just under 95% of which are singletons. This clone is a singleton in its sample. The antigen is undetermined. Terminally differentiated effector memory CD45RA+ cells were excluded by CCR7 positive selection of CD45RO-negative cells. The V and J genes are TRBV27 and TRBJ2-7; the match to TRBD1 covers 7 bases. The sequence derives from a man younger than 35 in good health. Sequencing input: naive CD8+ T cells sorted from blood. The DNA of the CDR3 is TGTGCCAGCAGTTTACAGGGGGACAATAACGAGCAGTACTTC. It encodes CASSLQGDNNEQYF.